Listed below are T cell receptor beta chains from one sample, sequenced in a study of shared clonotypes between healthy human individuals. Produced via immunoSEQ multiplex PCR; TCRdb's table is partial and in-frame only. This sample yields about 1.5 million clones, of which 98% are seen a single time; around 0.45% belongs to the top ten. Sequences were obtained from naive CD4+ T cells sorted from blood. These receptors were collected from a man in his thirties or forties in good health. Each CDR3 is given with its conserved first and last residue. The order of the fields is J gene, CDR3 length, V gene, clone size, CDR3 protein. Clone sizes are given selectively: once, few, many, or a class where the clone is expanded.

j_gene: TRBJ2-3
len: 11
v_gene: TRBV28
abundance: .
CDR3aa: CASSEPDTQYF

j_gene: TRBJ2-7
len: 15
v_gene: TRBV28
abundance: .
CDR3aa: CASSLTSGIVGEQYF

j_gene: TRBJ2-3
len: 11
v_gene: TRBV28
abundance: .
CDR3aa: CASRRGGTQYF

j_gene: TRBJ2-1
len: 18
v_gene: TRBV7-2
abundance: .
CDR3aa: CASSLPGLAGVRYNEQFF

j_gene: TRBJ2-2
len: 18
v_gene: TRBV25-1
abundance: .
CDR3aa: CASRNQGQGAGGTGELFF

j_gene: TRBJ2-2
len: 16
v_gene: TRBV9
abundance: .
CDR3aa: CASSAGGGRITGELFF

j_gene: TRBJ2-1
len: 15
v_gene: TRBV2
abundance: .
CDR3aa: CASSERAAGGNEQFF

j_gene: TRBJ2-2
len: 15
v_gene: TRBV5-4
abundance: .
CDR3aa: CASRSGTGDTGELFF

j_gene: TRBJ2-7
len: 15
v_gene: TRBV7-2
abundance: once
CDR3aa: CASSFGLAGGNEQYF

j_gene: TRBJ2-7
len: 11
v_gene: TRBV11-2
abundance: few
CDR3aa: CASSYSYEQYF

j_gene: TRBJ2-3
len: 14
v_gene: TRBV9
abundance: .
CDR3aa: CASSVVSGGDTQYF

j_gene: TRBJ1-5
len: 15
v_gene: TRBV19
abundance: .
CDR3aa: CASSTQGPVNQPQHF

j_gene: TRBJ1-4
len: 14
v_gene: TRBV18
abundance: .
CDR3aa: CASSSTERREKLFF

j_gene: TRBJ2-5
len: 15
v_gene: TRBV5-1
abundance: once
CDR3aa: CASIITRGGQETQYF

j_gene: TRBJ2-5
len: 15
v_gene: TRBV2
abundance: .
CDR3aa: CASFARGRSEETQYF

j_gene: TRBJ1-1
len: 13
v_gene: TRBV25-1
abundance: .
CDR3aa: CASSGVGDTEAFF

j_gene: TRBJ1-5
len: 16
v_gene: TRBV7-2
abundance: .
CDR3aa: CASSRVRGSSNQPQHF

j_gene: TRBJ1-2
len: 17
v_gene: TRBV5-6
abundance: .
CDR3aa: CASSPTLTDLTIYGYTF

j_gene: TRBJ2-1
len: 14
v_gene: TRBV7-8
abundance: .
CDR3aa: CASSFRGPYNEQFF

j_gene: TRBJ2-5
len: 12
v_gene: TRBV29-1
abundance: once
CDR3aa: CSVVGGGETQYF

j_gene: TRBJ2-2
len: 15
v_gene: TRBV7-8
abundance: .
CDR3aa: CASSLLAEYTGELFF

j_gene: TRBJ1-3
len: 14
v_gene: TRBV30
abundance: .
CDR3aa: CAWSRGQPGNTIYF

j_gene: TRBJ2-7
len: 14
v_gene: TRBV28
abundance: .
CDR3aa: CASSFRGQTTEQYF

j_gene: TRBJ2-3
len: 14
v_gene: TRBV5-1
abundance: .
CDR3aa: CASRQEIRTDTQYF

j_gene: TRBJ2-5
len: 15
v_gene: TRBV9
abundance: .
CDR3aa: CASSVASGYQETQYF

j_gene: TRBJ2-3
len: 17
v_gene: TRBV30
abundance: .
CDR3aa: CAWSEGRTALLTDTQYF

j_gene: TRBJ2-1
len: 15
v_gene: TRBV7-8
abundance: .
CDR3aa: CASSLEGTVYNEQFF

j_gene: TRBJ2-5
len: 17
v_gene: TRBV30
abundance: .
CDR3aa: CAWSVLTTGSPKETQYF